The T cell receptor beta chain described here comes from a study of cytomegalovirus exposure and HLA in healthy donors (dated by TCRdb to about 2017). Context from the whole study: According to an earlier analysis of 587 of the donors, about 170 million T cells yielded 90 million to 130 million unique TCR beta sequences and 276 Gb of sequence data. About five DR-DQ haplotypes were treated as single units for association and clustering because of strong linkage in the cohort. The study profiled the T cell repertoires of approximately 700 subjects by immunosequencing and related them to cytomegalovirus serostatus. A later analysis re-analyzed previously published TCR beta repertoires from roughly 600 donors and added high-resolution HLA genotyping to study TCR occurrence patterns. Besides the first cohort of 666 subjects, a separate validation cohort made up of 120 or so different subjects was used. To decide whether each TCR beta V gene segment behaved as functional or pseudogenic, an earlier analysis of over 500 of the donors relied on high-throughput TCR beta sequencing. A later genetic analysis took genome-wide SNP genotypes for about three fifths of the 666 donors and used that subset as a discovery cohort. To predict cytomegalovirus infection status, the study brought together high-throughput TCR immunosequencing, statistical association of individual TCRs with disease status, and machine learning. Across roughly 420 genotyped donors of the cohort, an average of approximately 200,000 unique TCR beta nucleotide sequences per donor were sequenced, and roughly 18% of those sequences were non-productive. Every discovery cohort repertoire had been produced on one sequencing platform. The genetic ancestry cluster associated with self-reported Caucasian donors included around 76% of the roughly 410 genotyped donors. About 280 gigabases of sequencing data and approximately 85 million unique TCR sequences were included in an early release covering roughly 600 HLA-typed donors. In the later analysis, no new phenotypic data were used to find candidate immune exposures; instead, reliance was placed on TCR beta sequences and their occurrence across donors. The study was designed to test whether signatures of past pathogen exposure could be identified by cataloging public T cell receptors. Class I and class II HLA loci were covered by the typing at four-digit resolution. Alongside the repertoire data, information on donor age, sex, ethnicity and CMV serostatus was compiled. Typing coverage varied by locus: roughly 620-640 donors for A, B, C, DRB1 and DQB1; roughly 520 for DQA1; around 570 for DPA1; around 450 for DPB1. What the study reported, not specific to this receptor: The 87-base-pair reads could not distinguish some IMGT-functional V segments, including TRBV6-2 and TRBV6-3, so those segments were excluded. A later analysis reported that several top co-occurrence clusters appeared linked to parvovirus B19, influenza, CMV and Epstein-Barr virus. A later analysis associated 15,000 or so TCR beta sequences with specific HLA alleles at a false discovery rate of 0.05. The authors suggested that the approach could potentially be extended to other disease states and immunological phenotypes. Compared with equally common non-associated chains, HLA-associated TCR beta chains in a later analysis were more clonally expanded and had lower generation probabilities. In both the original and validation cohorts, the classifier was reported to diagnose cytomegalovirus status with high specificity and sensitivity. Strong co-occurrence of HLA alleles, especially DR and DQ, made assigning TCR associations to individual alleles difficult. Linkage disequilibrium might explain the correlated functional status among segregating V segments, but an unknown experimental factor could not be ruled out. A group of highly shared sequence variants was considered likely to be a technical artifact of the sequencing pipeline. In a later analysis, most CMV-associated TCR beta chains were found to appear HLA-restricted, with HLA associations seemingly driven largely by CMV exposure. While some public TCRs were present in many individuals, most TCR sequences turned up only very rarely across donors. In a later genetic analysis, a missense DCLRE1C variant was associated with V-gene and J-gene trimming of TCR beta chains, and the association was replicated in an independent cohort. Three of the identified cytomegalovirus-associated TCR beta chains were confirmed in vitro to be specific for cytomegalovirus antigens. Only TCR beta chains were sequenced in this cohort, and the absence of alpha or paired-chain data limited detectable features. CMV serostatus was the only immune exposure information available for the cohort. The earlier analysis of 450 to 700 of the donors excluded roughly 17 rarely observed V segments, including chromosome 9 orphons, because counts were too low. Because some donors lacked HLA typing at each locus, the association tests relied only on the typed subset. In a later analysis, the rate of TCR association differed among HLA loci, with DRB1 alleles having the most associated TCRs and HLA-C alleles having the fewest. Presence/absence analyses assumed roughly uniform sequencing depth across donors, an assumption that may not hold. In an earlier analysis of 587 of the donors, most TCR beta V segments appeared in productive rearrangements about 87% or about 30% of the time, broadly matching IMGT annotations. A further reported finding was that TCR beta sequences accurately predicted the HLA-A and HLA-B alleles for most subjects in the first cohort. A total of 164 TCR beta chains were listed by the study as associated with cytomegalovirus. According to a later genetic analysis, donors in an Asian-associated ancestry cluster had fewer N-insertions in productive TCRs than the approximately 710-donor mean.

A remark on this clone: The antigen it recognizes is unknown. No much larger clone is present one base from it, and per-base qualities are unavailable.

Library preparation employed the immunoSEQ multiplex PCR assay. For the multiplex PCR, a mixture combining 60 forward primers for TCR Vbeta segments and 13 reverse primers for TCR Jbeta segments was used. The CDR3 region of rearranged TCR beta genes was amplified from genomic DNA by a multiplex PCR assay. Amplified TCR beta libraries were sequenced as 87-base-pair reads on the Illumina HiSeq System. For the original study's pipeline: Across the 670 or so repertoires, a later analysis counted some 81 million unique TCR beta chains, roughly 11 million of which were shared by at least two donors. A nearest-neighbor algorithm error-corrected the raw reads and collapsed the reads into unique sequences, merging closely related sequences to remove PCR and sequencing errors. CDR3 sequences were aligned to IMGT reference sequences to assign V, D and J gene segments. For a sequence to be retained, a match of at least six nucleotides was required to both a V gene segment and a J gene segment. Rearrangements were classified as productive when the CDR3 lacked stop codons and remained in frame with V and J, and all other rearrangements were classified as non-productive. CDR3 was defined by IMGT convention, running from the second conserved V-encoded cysteine to the conserved J-encoded phenylalanine. The earlier analysis of some 540 of the donors excluded any sequence lacking an unambiguous match to a single V gene segment. An earlier analysis of approximately 590 of the donors classified V segments as functional when productive rearrangements were above 56.7% and as segregating when the standard deviation between donors was above 5%. To diagnose cytomegalovirus status from the catalog of TCR beta chain sequences, a statistical classification framework was built. In a later analysis, V and J genes were assigned by comparing TCR nucleotide sequences against IMGT/GENE-DB human TR gene sequences. The TCRdist pipeline was used in a later analysis to assign CDR3 sequences and most-parsimonious VDJ recombination scenarios. In a later analysis, every TCR beta chain was defined by the combination of its CDR3 amino acid sequence and its V-gene family, and reads without a unique V-gene family were dropped. As a way to deal with suspected cross-contamination and a sequencing artifact, a later analysis dropped over 550 nucleotide sequences that were highly shared and had low generation probability. A later analysis calculated a clonal expansion index for each public chain from normalized within-repertoire ranks of inferred template counts. Generation probabilities in a later analysis came from a VDJ recombination model fitted to out-of-frame rearrangements, and those results were checked against IGoR. A later analysis scored TCR-TCR, TCR-HLA and TCR-CMV co-occurrence with hypergeometric tests, applying a repertoire-size bias correction to TCR pairs. False discovery rates were estimated in a later analysis by permuting HLA or CMV assignments 20 times. In a later analysis, co-occurring TCRs were grouped using DBSCAN, and TCRdist sequence similarity was added for clustering within HLA-allele-positive subsets. Repertoires with fewer than 30,000 or more than 120,000 public chains were left out of co-occurrence clustering, as were a handful of repertoires with anomalous nucleotide sharing. TCRdb limited this immuneACCESS table to in-frame rearrangements with V and J called. A share of clones is missing; checked studies link under half to unresolved V genes, and the rest is unexplained. The V and J calls and clone size are taken from that table; D and trimming were inferred from the DNA. The sample has nearly 200,000 clones on record, about four fifths of them singletons. Roughly 0.098% of the sample belongs to the ten largest clones.

From the germline V gene, CDR1 is LGHNA and CDR2 is YNFKEQ. After removal of 0 bases from V and 6 bases from J, the junction retains 7 bases not matched to a gene. Its CDR3 holds 15 amino acids, cysteine through phenylalanine. CDR3 DNA is the only sequence kept; it has 45 bases, read in frame from the first base. The cohort consisted of approximately 670 healthy bone marrow donors. All cohort members were sampled while nominally healthy, although unrecorded immune exposures were likely present. The donor was CMV seronegative and was included in the group of over 300 seronegative cohort members. A peripheral blood sample was collected from each donor, and TCR beta sequencing was performed on peripheral blood mononuclear cells. Genomic DNA extraction from the blood cell samples was performed with the Qiagen DNeasy Blood Extraction Kit.

The TCR was taken from a boy under 10 years old in good health and CMV-seronegative. Recombination linked TRBV4-2 to TRBJ2-5, and TRBD2 aligns with 7 junction nucleotides. The material sequenced was PBMCs. The nucleotide sequence reads as follows: TGTGCCAGCAGCCAAGACAGACTAGCAGTTAAGACCCAGTACTTC. It translates as CASSQDRLAVKTQYF.